A single sample gave rise to the 8 T cell receptor beta chains below, sequenced in a study of T cell changes during pregnancy in multiple sclerosis. Sequencing was performed with immunoSEQ multiplex PCR; in TCRdb, only in-frame clones are kept and a portion is missing. The sample records roughly 93,000 clones, 92% being singletons. Sample: peripheral blood, taken after pregnancy. These receptor sequences come from a female donor in good health, enrolled as a control in a pregnancy study.

The chain couples TRBV5-1 to TRBJ2-3; 9 bases match TRBD2. V lost 6 bases to trimming and J lost 4 bases; unmatched junction nucleotides: 12. The CDR3 consists of 16 residues. Germline V gives CDR1 SGHRS, CDR2 YFSETQ. CDR3 residues: CASKNLAGVSADTQYF. The CDR3 region has the DNA TGCGCCAGCAAGAACTTAGCGGGAGTAAGCGCAGATACGCAGTATTTT.

The chain combines TRBV7-9 with TRBJ1-2; D is possibly TRBD1 (5 bases). The CDR3 has 14 residues. Trimming took 1 base from V and 3 from J, leaving 9 bases between them. Germline V CDR1 and CDR2: SEHNR, FQNEAQ (reference sequence). DNA of the CDR3: TGTGCCAGCAGCTTAGACGGGGGTGACTATGGCTACACCTTC. Its translation is CASSLDGGDYGYTF.

The V and J genes are TRBV10-3 and TRBJ2-1; 8 bases map to TRBD2. After removal of 8 bases from V and 1 base from J, the junction contained 4 bases not matched to a gene. Germline V gene lookup returns CDR1 ENHRY and CDR2 SYGVKD. This CDR3 has 14 amino acids. The CDR3 DNA is TGTGCCATCGGGGGGACTAGATCCTACAATGAGCAGTTCTTC. It encodes CAIGGTRSYNEQFF.

The chain combines TRBV7-8 with TRBJ2-7; 12 bases fit TRBD1. Germline assignment: CDR1 SGHVS and CDR2 FQNEAQ. The CDR3 length is 15 residues. V shed 1 base, J shed 9 bases, and the junction held 7 bases outside the gene matches. The CDR3 bases are TGTGCCAGCAGCTTAGACGGGACAGGGGGCTTGGGGCAGTACTTC. It encodes CASSLDGTGGLGQYF.

V usage is TRBV27 and J usage is TRBJ1-2, with 7 positions matching TRBD1. The V segment lost 11 bases and the J segment 4 bases; nucleotides outside the gene matches: 22. Germline V gene data show CDR1 as MNHEY and CDR2 as SMNVEV (reference sequence). This CDR3 contains 17 residues. CDR3 nucleotides: TGTGCCGGCAAGTACCCGGGACAGAGCCGCCGATTCTATGGCTACACCTTC. It specifies CAGKYPGQSRRFYGYTF.

The chain uses TRBV5-1 and TRBJ2-7; D is uncertain. The length of the CDR3 is 13 residues. CDR1 is SGHRS and CDR2 is YFSETQ in the germline V gene. V lost 0 bases and J 5 bases, leaving 9 bases between the germline ends. The CDR3 coding sequence is TGCGCCAGCAGCTTGGAGCTCCGAGACGAGCAGTACTTC. Translating it yields CASSLELRDEQYF.

The V gene is TRBV5-1, the J gene TRBJ2-7; 7 bases match TRBD1. The germline CDR1 and CDR2 sequences are SGHRS and YFSETQ. Unmatched junction bases numbered 7, after V lost 4 bases and J lost 3 bases. The CDR3 totals 14 residues. The CDR3 region has the DNA TGCGCCAGCAGCCAGCCGGGACAGAACTACGAGCAGTACTTC. It specifies CASSQPGQNYEQYF. Full variable domain (rest looked up from reference TRBV5-1 and TRBJ2-7): KAGVTQTPRYLIKTRGQQVTLSCSPISGHRSVSWYQQTPGQGLQFLFEYFSETQRNKGNFPGRFSGRQFSNSRSEMNVSTLELGDSALYLCASSQPGQNYEQYFGPGTRLTVT.

The chain uses TRBV5-5 and TRBJ2-1; 9 nucleotides agree with TRBD2. The germline V gene has CDR1 SGHKS and CDR2 YYEKEE (reference sequence). The CDR3 length is 17 residues. V was clipped by 4 bases and J by 7 bases; unmatched bases: 15. For the CDR3, the DNA is TGTGCCAGCAGCCCCATGATGTTTAGCGGGAGAGGGAATGAGCAGTTCTTC. Encoded protein: CASSPMMFSGRGNEQFF.